This TCR beta chain emerged from a study of cytomegalovirus exposure and HLA in healthy donors. Points on this clone: Its antigen is not identified.

Both 60 Vbeta primers and 13 Jbeta primers went into the PCR. This table comes from immunoSEQ multiplex PCR, and its TCRdb copy is limited to in-frame clones, with some not included. The data show 140,000 to 150,000 clones, with around 73% seen just once and over 2.5% held by the top ten. In germline, CDR1 is MNHNY, CDR2 SVGAGI (reference sequence). CDR3 length: 13 residues. Trimming removed 8 bases from V and 1 base from J; junction bases left unmatched: 4. General observations from the study: Evidence from a later analysis indicated that most CMV-associated TCR beta chains looked HLA-restricted. In an earlier analysis, productive rearrangement rates for most beta V segments clustered near 87% or 30%. Highly shared sequence variants in one cluster were likely a sequencing artifact.

The V call is TRBV6-6, the J call TRBJ1-1; TRBD1 matches at 7 bases. The TCR originated in a female donor in good health and CMV-seronegative. The source material was PBMCs. This chain's CDR3 is CASGRQGNTEAFF. CDR3 DNA: TGTGCCAGCGGCCGACAGGGGAACACTGAAGCTTTCTTT.